Presented here are 31 T cell receptor beta chains from one specimen sequenced in a study of response to subunit inactivated influenza vaccine listed by TCRdb under 2018. The library was produced with RT-PCR. The sample was run on an Illumina HiSeq 2500. TCRdb passed the public sequencing reads through fastp at Q25 and MiXCR, retaining productive beta sequences. Every CDR3 protein is listed once, alongside the most common genes and DNA of its rows. The sample table shows roughly 570,000 distinct CDR3 sequences, and 13% are seen once. Clones ranked in the top ten supply around 12% of the sample. Explained via the paper, the time point label denotes: 45 to 55 days after influenza vaccine administration. The sequencing used PBMCs from blood, collected roughly 6 weeks after vaccination. The origin of the receptors is a man aged 50-60 years who received an inactivated influenza vaccine. Donor details come from another sample of the same person, matched by shared clones.

The J gene is TRBJ2-6, the V gene TRBV5-1; 7 bases line up with TRBD1. Germline CDR1 and CDR2: SGHRS and YFSETQ. The length of the CDR3 is 17 residues. Unmatched junction bases numbered 6, after V lost 0 bases and J lost 3 bases. The CDR3 region has the DNA TGCGCCAGCAGCTTGGCCTGGACAGGCTTTGGGGCCAACGTCCTGACTTTC. Its translation is CASSLAWTGFGANVLTF.

Many counts were recorded for this clonotype. This rearrangement joins TRBV6-2 or TRBV6-3 to TRBJ2-1; 8 positions agree with TRBD1. The J segment lost 4 bases and the V segment lost 0 bases, leaving 8 bases of the junction unmatched. The CDR3 sequence is 17 residues long. Germline CDR1 and CDR2: MNHEY and SVGEGT. The CDR3 here is CASSYSPGTGIYNEQFF. The CDR3 nucleotides are TGTGCCAGCAGTTACTCCCCCGGGACAGGTATATACAATGAGCAGTTCTTC.

This clonotype was recorded a few times. V and J are TRBV5-1 and TRBJ1-6; D perhaps matches TRBD1 (6 bases). Germline CDR1 SGHRS, CDR2 YFSETQ. This CDR3 has 15 residues. Deletions cut 4 bases from V and 13 bases from J, with 21 bases between. CDR3 protein: CASSPGVVVSSPLHF. The CDR3 DNA is TGCGCCAGCAGCCCAGGGGTAGTCGTGAGTTCCCCCCTCCACTTT.

V and J are TRBV12-3 or TRBV12-4 and TRBJ1-2; D uncertain. This CDR3 is 13 amino acids long. Trimming left V 5 bases short and J 2 bases short, with 9 bases between. CDR3 amino acids: CASSLPRNYGYTF. In nucleotides, the CDR3 is TGTGCCAGCAGTCTCCCACGGAACTATGGCTACACCTTC.

This clonotype showed up many times. The chain combines TRBV29-1 with TRBJ1-5; D remains unclear. Germline CDR1 and CDR2: SQVTM and ANQGSEA. The CDR3 covers 11 residues. V was pared by 3 bases and J by 7 bases, with 7 bases between. The CDR3 spells CSVDSGQPQHF. CDR3 DNA sequence: TGCAGCGTTGATTCCGGCCAGCCCCAGCATTTT.

This chain links TRBV5-1 with TRBJ1-2; 8 nucleotides align to TRBD1. Germline loops: CDR1 SGHRS, CDR2 YFSETQ. J gave up 4 bases and V 4 bases, and 6 bases lay outside the gene matches. The CDR3 has 14 amino acids. CDR3 DNA sequence: TGCGCCAGCAGCGGACGGACAGGGAGCTATGGCTACACCTTC. Translated, it gives CASSGRTGSYGYTF.

The CDR3 spells CAGRPLGAYEQYF. Here the CDR3 DNA reads TGTGCCGGAAGGCCGCTAGGGGCTTACGAGCAGTACTTC. The V call is TRBV2, the J call TRBJ2-7; D possibly corresponds to TRBD1 (5 bases). In germline, CDR1 is SNHLY, CDR2 FYNNEI. The CDR3 consists of 13 residues. Trimming stripped 11 bases from V and 4 bases from J, with 18 bases between.

This clonotype was seen more than once but under ten times. The rearrangement links TRBV12-3 or TRBV12-4 to TRBJ1-2, with 9 positions matching TRBD1. This CDR3 is built from 11 residues. J lost 8 bases, V lost 8 bases, and 3 bases had no gene match. Here the CDR3 DNA reads TGTGCCAGCGCAGGACAGGGGGGCTACACCTTC. The encoded protein is CASAGQGGYTF.

V usage is TRBV5-1 and J usage is TRBJ2-1; D remains unclear. Per germline, CDR1 SGHRS and CDR2 YFSETQ. V lost 4 bases, J lost 3 bases, and 11 bases lay in between. This CDR3 is 14 amino acids long. CDR3 sequence: CASSRDDIYNEQFF. CDR3 nucleotide sequence: TGCGCCAGCAGCCGTGATGACATCTACAATGAGCAGTTCTTC.

This chain links TRBV12-3 or TRBV12-4 with TRBJ1-2; D gene uncertain. CDR3 length: 13 residues. Trimming stripped 2 bases from V and 8 bases from J, with 12 bases between. Here the CDR3 reads CASSLKGGRGYTF. The CDR3 DNA follows: TGTGCCAGCAGTTTAAAGGGAGGGCGCGGCTACACCTTC.

This clonotype was seen many times. The CDR3 is CASSQRGLAEETQYF. The CDR3 DNA reads TGCGCCAGCAGCCAGCGGGGACTAGCAGAAGAGACCCAGTACTTC. The chain carries TRBV4-3 and TRBJ2-5, with 9 bases matching TRBD2. This CDR3 comprises 15 residues. J gave up 3 bases and V 3 bases, and 5 bases lay outside the gene matches. Germline V gives CDR1 LGHNA, CDR2 YSLEER.

In its sample, this clonotype was seen a few times. This rearrangement joins TRBV11-3 to TRBJ2-1, with D possibly being TRBD2 (5 bases). The V and J ends lost 5 bases and 7 bases respectively, with 21 bases between them. The CDR3 totals 16 residues. In germline, CDR1 is SGHNT, CDR2 YENEEA. CDR3 DNA sequence: TGTGCCAGCAGCCCCCGGGGTGTAGTGGGTAGAAATGAGCAGTTCTTC. This translates into CASSPRGVVGRNEQFF.

This clonotype was recorded many times. This chain uses TRBV10-3 with TRBJ1-2; 9 bases fit TRBD1. Germline CDR1 is ENHRY and CDR2 is SYGVKD. Trimming removed 9 bases from V and 8 bases from J; junction bases left unmatched: 7. CDR3 size: 12 residues. CDR3 residues: CAIQRTGVGYTF. The DNA for the CDR3 is TGTGCCATACAACGGACAGGGGTCGGCTACACCTTC.

This clonotype has more than one count but fewer than ten. V is TRBV11-2 and J is TRBJ1-1; TRBD1 agrees at 7 bases. CDR3 length: 16 residues. CDR1 and CDR2 from the germline V gene are SGHAT and FQNNGV. V trimming: 3 bases; J trimming: 0 bases; junction bases outside the gene matches: 7. CDR3 region: CASSFNRDRLNTEAFF. In nucleotides, the CDR3 is TGTGCCAGCAGCTTTAACCGGGACAGATTGAACACTGAAGCTTTCTTT.

This clonotype was seen ten or more times. The chain carries TRBV20-1 and TRBJ2-3; D is unresolved. CDR3 length equals 12 residues. Deletions cut 6 bases from V and 0 bases from J, with 7 bases between. Germline V lookup: CDR1 DFQATT, CDR2 SNEGSKA (reference sequence). CDR3 sequence (DNA): TGCAGTGCGGGTACTAGCACAGATACGCAGTATTTT. Protein product: CSAGTSTDTQYF.

This clonotype was recorded many times. The rearrangement joins TRBV12-3 or TRBV12-4 to TRBJ1-1; 7 bases match TRBD1. V trimming: 8 bases; J trimming: 6 bases; junction bases outside the gene matches: 9. CDR3 length equals 13 residues. CDR3 DNA sequence: TGTGCCAGCTCGAAAGCTACAGGGGCTGAAGCTTTCTTT. It yields the protein CASSKATGAEAFF.

The chain uses TRBV11-3 and TRBJ2-4, with D tentatively TRBD2 (6 bases). CDR3 length: 16 residues. Germline loops: CDR1 SGHNT, CDR2 YENEEA. V was clipped by 1 base and J by 7 bases, with 17 bases between them. The CDR3 region is CASSLGGGFGGNIQYF. As DNA, the CDR3 is TGTGCCAGCAGCTTAGGGGGCGGGTTTGGGGGGAACATTCAGTACTTC.

The chain has TRBV30 and TRBJ2-4; D not resolved. This CDR3 has 13 amino acids. The germline V gene encodes CDR1 GTSNPN and CDR2 SVGIG (reference sequence). V shed 2 bases and J shed 0 bases, with 5 bases lying between them. As DNA, the CDR3 is TGTGCCTGGAGTCTCCCAGCCAAAAACATTCAGTACTTC. It yields the protein CAWSLPAKNIQYF.

The chain recombines TRBV7-2 with TRBJ1-6; a weak D match, TRBD1 (6 bases). V was shortened by 5 bases and J by 11 bases, with 19 bases between the two germline ends. Germline V gene data show CDR1 as SGHTA and CDR2 as FQGNSA. CDR3 length equals 15 residues. The DNA of the CDR3 is TGTGCCAGCAGCCCCACGACAGGATCGTTCGCACCCCTCCACTTT. This translates into CASSPTTGSFAPLHF.

This clonotype turned up a few times. Here the CDR3 reads CASTGQGGEQYF. Here the CDR3 DNA reads TGTGCCAGCACCGGACAGGGAGGCGAGCAGTACTTC. V and J are TRBV7-9 and TRBJ2-7; TRBD1 aligns across 8 bases. The V gene's germline CDR1 is SEHNR and CDR2 FQNEAQ (reference sequence). V lost 7 bases and J lost 6; bases outside the gene matches: 5. This CDR3 contains 12 residues.

This clonotype was seen only a few times. The J gene is TRBJ1-2, the V gene TRBV7-8; D is possibly TRBD1 (5 bases). This CDR3 has 16 amino acids. Germline V lookup: CDR1 SGHVS, CDR2 FQNEAQ. Deletions cut 1 base from V and 2 bases from J, with 14 bases between. This CDR3 reads CASSLGQTRENYGYTF. In DNA form, the CDR3 reads TGTGCCAGCAGCTTAGGACAGACCCGCGAAAACTATGGCTACACCTTC.

This clonotype was observed many times. The V gene is TRBV20-1, the J gene TRBJ2-1; the match to TRBD2 covers 8 bases. In germline, CDR1 is DFQATT, CDR2 SNEGSKA (reference sequence). J gave up 7 bases and V 7 bases, and 12 bases lay outside the gene matches. CDR3 length equals 14 residues. In DNA, the CDR3 is TGCAGTGGACGGGCGCGGGAGGTTCTGAATGAGCAGTTCTTC. It is translated as CSGRAREVLNEQFF.

This clonotype turned up a few times. The J gene is TRBJ2-1, the V gene TRBV12-3 or TRBV12-4, with a tentative D call TRBD2 (6 bases). The V and J ends lost 3 bases and 8 bases respectively, with 8 bases between them. The CDR3 has 12 amino acids. Written as DNA, the CDR3 is TGTGCCAGCAGTTTTTTAGCGGATGAGCAGTTCTTC. As protein: CASSFLADEQFF.

The J gene is TRBJ2-7, the V gene TRBV6-2 or TRBV6-3, with 9 nucleotides matching TRBD1. The CDR3 has 15 residues. J gave up 4 bases and V 6 bases, and 10 bases lay outside the gene matches. The V gene's germline CDR1 is MNHEY and CDR2 SVGEGT. The CDR3 loop is CASRTGTGNLYEQYF. For the CDR3, the DNA is TGTGCCAGCAGAACCGGGACAGGGAACTTATACGAGCAGTACTTC.

This clonotype was counted only a few times. The chain couples TRBV29-1 to TRBJ2-5, with 9 bases fitting TRBD2. Trimming removed 7 bases from V and 7 bases from J; junction bases left unmatched: 16. Germline V CDR1 and CDR2: SQVTM, ANQGSEA. This CDR3 has 15 amino acids. CDR3 residues: CSAKDGTSLLMTQYF. Written as DNA, the CDR3 is TGCAGCGCCAAAGACGGGACTAGCCTCCTTATGACCCAGTACTTC. The variable domain in full, with the rest retrieved from reference TRBV29-1 and TRBJ2-5, is SAVISQKPSRDICQRGTSLTIQCQVDSQVTMMFWYRQQPGQSLTLIATANQGSEATYESGFVIDKFPISRPNLTFSTLTVSNMSPEDSSIYLCSAKDGTSLLMTQYFGPGTRLLVL.

The DNA for the CDR3 is TGTGCCAGCAGCTTAATAAGTGCGGGGGGGTGGAGCGAGCAGTACTTC. Its protein is CASSLISAGGWSEQYF. The rearrangement uses TRBV7-2 and TRBJ2-7; 9 bases align to TRBD2. CDR1 and CDR2 (germline): SGHTA, FQGNSA. Trimming cost V 2 bases and J 6 bases; bases outside gene matches: 11. This CDR3 has 16 residues.

CDR3 in DNA: TGTGCCAGTTCATCCTCCGGGACTACAGAGACCCAGTACTTC. Translating gives CASSSSGTTETQYF. The chain recombines TRBV10-3 with TRBJ2-5; 7 nucleotides align to TRBD2. V trimming: 10 bases; J trimming: 4 bases; junction bases outside the gene matches: 12. CDR3 length: 14 residues. The germline V gene encodes CDR1 ENHRY and CDR2 SYGVKD.

In its sample, this clonotype was seen a few times. CDR3 bases: TGCGCCAGCAGCGCCACACCGGGACAGGGGGGTTACGAGCAGTACTTC. Residues: CASSATPGQGGYEQYF. The chain recombines TRBV5-1 with TRBJ2-7; TRBD1 matches 11 bases. This CDR3 is 16 amino acids long. Trimming cost V 4 bases and J 4 bases; bases outside gene matches: 10. Germline V CDR1 and CDR2: SGHRS, YFSETQ.

The genes are TRBV5-1 and TRBJ2-5; possible D gene TRBD2, 5 bases. The V gene's germline CDR1 is SGHRS and CDR2 YFSETQ. CDR3 length: 14 residues. V shed 2 bases and J shed 0 bases, with 8 bases lying between them. The CDR3 reads CASSFGLDQETQYF. CDR3 DNA: TGCGCCAGCAGCTTCGGACTTGACCAAGAGACCCAGTACTTC.

The table lists this clonotype with a few counts. The chain combines TRBV27 with TRBJ2-2; no firm D call. The CDR3 is 14 amino acids. V lost 2 bases and J lost 3, with 7 bases in between. Germline CDR1 and CDR2: MNHEY and SMNVEV (reference sequence). In DNA, the CDR3 is TGTGCCAGCAGTTTAACGTTCTACACCGGGGAGCTGTTTTTT. Its translation is CASSLTFYTGELFF.

The chain links TRBV6-2 or TRBV6-3 to TRBJ2-1; 8 bases line up with TRBD2. Germline V CDR1 and CDR2: MNHEY, SVGEGT. The V gene end was trimmed by 0 bases and the J gene end by 10 bases; junction bases not matched to a gene: 8. The CDR3 has 15 residues. The CDR3: CASSYSILAAVEQFF. In DNA form, the CDR3 reads TGTGCCAGCAGTTACTCGATACTAGCGGCAGTCGAGCAGTTCTTC.